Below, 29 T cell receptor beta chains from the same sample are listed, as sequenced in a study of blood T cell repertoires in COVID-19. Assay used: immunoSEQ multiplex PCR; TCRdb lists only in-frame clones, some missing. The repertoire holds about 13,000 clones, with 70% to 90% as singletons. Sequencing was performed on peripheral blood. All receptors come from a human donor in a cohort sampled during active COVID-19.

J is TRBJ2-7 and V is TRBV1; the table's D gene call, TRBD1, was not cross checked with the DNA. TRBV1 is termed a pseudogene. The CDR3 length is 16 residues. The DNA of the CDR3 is TGCACCAGCAGCCAACCCACAGGGTCCGGTGACTACGAGCAGTACTTC. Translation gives CTSSQPTGSGDYEQYF.

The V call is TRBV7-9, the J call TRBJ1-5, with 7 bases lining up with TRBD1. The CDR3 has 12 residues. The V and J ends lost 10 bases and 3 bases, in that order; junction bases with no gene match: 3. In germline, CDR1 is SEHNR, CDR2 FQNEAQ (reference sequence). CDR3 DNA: TGTGCCACCGGACAGGACAATCAGCCCCAGCATTTT. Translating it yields CATGQDNQPQHF. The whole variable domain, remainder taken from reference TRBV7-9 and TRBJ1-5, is DTGVSQNPRHKITKRGQNVTFRCDPISEHNRLYWYRQTLGQGPEFLTYFQNEAQLEKSRLLSDRFSAERPKGSFSTLEIQRTEQGDSAMYLCATGQDNQPQHFGDGTRLSIL.

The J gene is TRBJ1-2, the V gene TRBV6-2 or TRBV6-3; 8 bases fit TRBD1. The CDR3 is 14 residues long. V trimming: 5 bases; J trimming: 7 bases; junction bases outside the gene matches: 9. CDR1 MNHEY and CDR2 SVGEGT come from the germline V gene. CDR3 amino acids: CASSLQGAGTGYTF. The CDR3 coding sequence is TGTGCCAGCAGTCTCCAGGGGGCAGGGACTGGCTACACCTTC.

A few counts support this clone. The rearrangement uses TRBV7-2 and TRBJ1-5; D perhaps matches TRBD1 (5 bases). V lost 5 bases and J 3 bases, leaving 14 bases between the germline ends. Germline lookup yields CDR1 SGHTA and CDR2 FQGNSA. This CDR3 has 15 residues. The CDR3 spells CASSLTDTHNQPQHF. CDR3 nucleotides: TGTGCCAGCAGCCTGACGGACACCCACAATCAGCCCCAGCATTTT.

This CDR3 reads CASSYSRDRGRDEAFF. Here the CDR3 DNA reads TGTGCCAGCAGTTACTCTAGAGACAGGGGGCGTGATGAAGCTTTCTTT. The V call is TRBV6-6, the J call TRBJ1-1; 10 bases are a match to TRBD1. J lost 7 bases, V lost 0 bases, and 8 bases had no gene match. The CDR3 is made up of 16 amino acids. CDR1 is MNHNY and CDR2 is SVGAGI in the germline V gene (reference sequence).

CDR3 region: CASSEAATVQYF. CDR3 bases: TGCGCCAGCAGTGAAGCGGCTACCGTGCAGTATTTT. The rearrangement links TRBV10-1 to TRBJ2-3, with a tentative D call TRBD2 (5 bases). The CDR3 extends over 12 amino acids. In germline, CDR1 is WNHNN, CDR2 SYGVQD (reference sequence). The V end lost 3 bases, the J end lost 11 bases, and 12 bases lay between the germline ends.

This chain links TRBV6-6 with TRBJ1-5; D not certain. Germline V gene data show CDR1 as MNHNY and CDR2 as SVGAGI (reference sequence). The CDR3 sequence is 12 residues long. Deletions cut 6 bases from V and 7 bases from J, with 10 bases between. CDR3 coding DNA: TGTGCCAGCAGGAGGACTGACCAGCCCCAGCATTTT. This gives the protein CASRRTDQPQHF.

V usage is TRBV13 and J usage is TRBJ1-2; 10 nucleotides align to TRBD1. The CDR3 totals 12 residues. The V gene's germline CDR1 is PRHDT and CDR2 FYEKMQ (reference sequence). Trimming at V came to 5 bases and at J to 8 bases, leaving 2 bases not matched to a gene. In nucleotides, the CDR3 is TGTGCCAGCAGCGACAGGGGGCGCGGCTACACCTTC. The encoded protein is CASSDRGRGYTF.

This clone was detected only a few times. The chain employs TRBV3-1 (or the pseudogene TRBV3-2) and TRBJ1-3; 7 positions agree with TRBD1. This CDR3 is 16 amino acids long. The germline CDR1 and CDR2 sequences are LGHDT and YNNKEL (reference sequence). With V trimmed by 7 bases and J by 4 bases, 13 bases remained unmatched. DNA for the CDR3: TGTGCCAGCACTCCTCGGACAGGCCCCCAGGGAAACACCATATATTTT. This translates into CASTPRTGPQGNTIYF.

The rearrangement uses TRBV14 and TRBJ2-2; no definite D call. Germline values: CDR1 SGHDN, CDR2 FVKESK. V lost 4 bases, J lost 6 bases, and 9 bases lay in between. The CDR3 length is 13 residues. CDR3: CASSPHLAGELFF. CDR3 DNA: TGTGCCAGCAGCCCGCACTTAGCCGGGGAGCTGTTTTTT. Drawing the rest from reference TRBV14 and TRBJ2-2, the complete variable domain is EAGVTQFPSHSVIEKGQTVTLRCDPISGHDNLYWYRRVMGKEIKFLLHFVKESKQDESGMPNNRFLAERTGGTYSTLKVQPAELEDSGVYFCASSPHLAGELFFGEGSRLTVL.

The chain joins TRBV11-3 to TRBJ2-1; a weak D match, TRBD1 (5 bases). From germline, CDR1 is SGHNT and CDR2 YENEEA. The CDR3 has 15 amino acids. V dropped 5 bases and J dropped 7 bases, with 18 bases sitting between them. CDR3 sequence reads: CASSPRVGFTNEQFF. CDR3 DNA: TGTGCCAGCAGCCCCAGGGTGGGCTTCACTAATGAGCAGTTCTTC.

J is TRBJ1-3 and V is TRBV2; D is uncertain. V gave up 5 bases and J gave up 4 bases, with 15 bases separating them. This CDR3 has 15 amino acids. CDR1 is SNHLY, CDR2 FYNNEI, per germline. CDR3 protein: CASSLDSLAGNTIYF. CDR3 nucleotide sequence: TGTGCCAGCAGTCTTGACTCCCTAGCCGGAAACACCATATATTTT.

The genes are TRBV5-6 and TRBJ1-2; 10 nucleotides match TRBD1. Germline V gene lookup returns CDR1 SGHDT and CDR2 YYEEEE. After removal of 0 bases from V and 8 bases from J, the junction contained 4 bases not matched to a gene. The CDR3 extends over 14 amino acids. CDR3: CASSLGQGARGYTF. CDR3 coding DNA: TGTGCCAGCAGCTTGGGACAGGGGGCGAGGGGCTACACCTTC.

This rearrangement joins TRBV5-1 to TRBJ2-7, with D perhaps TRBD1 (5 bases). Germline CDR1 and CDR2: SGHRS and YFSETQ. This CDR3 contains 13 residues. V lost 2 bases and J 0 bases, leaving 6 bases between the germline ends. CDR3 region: CASSFDSSYEQYF. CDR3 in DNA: TGCGCCAGCAGCTTTGACAGCTCCTACGAGCAGTACTTC. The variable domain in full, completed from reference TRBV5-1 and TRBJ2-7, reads KAGVTQTPRYLIKTRGQQVTLSCSPISGHRSVSWYQQTPGQGLQFLFEYFSETQRNKGNFPGRFSGRQFSNSRSEMNVSTLELGDSALYLCASSFDSSYEQYFGPGTRLTVT.

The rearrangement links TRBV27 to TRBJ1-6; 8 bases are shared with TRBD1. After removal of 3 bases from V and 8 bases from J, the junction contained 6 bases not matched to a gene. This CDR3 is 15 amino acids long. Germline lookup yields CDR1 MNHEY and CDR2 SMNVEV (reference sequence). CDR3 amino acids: CASSFKGQDYSPLHF. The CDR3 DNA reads TGTGCCAGCAGTTTTAAGGGACAGGATTATTCACCCCTCCACTTT.

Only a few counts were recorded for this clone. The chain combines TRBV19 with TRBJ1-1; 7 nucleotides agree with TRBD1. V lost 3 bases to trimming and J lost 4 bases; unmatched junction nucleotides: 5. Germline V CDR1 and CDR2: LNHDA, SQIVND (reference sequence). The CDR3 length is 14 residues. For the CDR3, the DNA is TGTGCCAGTAGTATCCAGGGGGGAACCACTGAAGCTTTCTTT. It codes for CASSIQGGTTEAFF.

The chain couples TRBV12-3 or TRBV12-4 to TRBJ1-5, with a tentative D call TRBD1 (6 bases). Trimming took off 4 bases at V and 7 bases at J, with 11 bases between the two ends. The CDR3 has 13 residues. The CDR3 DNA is TGTGCCAGCAGTTACAGGGATTTCCAGCCCCAGCATTTT. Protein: CASSYRDFQPQHF.

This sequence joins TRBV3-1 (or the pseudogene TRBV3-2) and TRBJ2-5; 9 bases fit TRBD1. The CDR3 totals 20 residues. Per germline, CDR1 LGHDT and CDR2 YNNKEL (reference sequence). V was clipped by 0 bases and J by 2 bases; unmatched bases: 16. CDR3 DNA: TGTGCCAGCAGCCAAGACCAAACCCAAGGACAGGGGAGTTGGCAAGAGACCCAGTACTTC. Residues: CASSQDQTQGQGSWQETQYF.

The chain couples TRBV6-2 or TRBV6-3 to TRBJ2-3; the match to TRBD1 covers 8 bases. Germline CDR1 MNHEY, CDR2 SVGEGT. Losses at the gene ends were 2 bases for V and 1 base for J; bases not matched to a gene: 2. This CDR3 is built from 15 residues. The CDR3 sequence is CASSYDRGGTDTQYF. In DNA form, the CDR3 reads TGTGCCAGCAGTTACGACAGGGGTGGCACAGATACGCAGTATTTT.

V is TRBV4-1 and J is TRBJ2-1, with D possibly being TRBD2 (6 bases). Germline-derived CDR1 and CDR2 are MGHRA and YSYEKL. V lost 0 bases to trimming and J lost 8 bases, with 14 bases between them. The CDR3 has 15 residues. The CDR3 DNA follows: TGCGCCAGCAGCCAAGAAGAAAGAGGGGAGGATGAGCAGTTCTTC. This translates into CASSQEERGEDEQFF.

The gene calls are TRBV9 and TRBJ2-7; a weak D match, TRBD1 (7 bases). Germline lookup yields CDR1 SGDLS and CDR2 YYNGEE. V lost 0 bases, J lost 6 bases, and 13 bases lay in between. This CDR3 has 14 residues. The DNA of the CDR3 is TGTGCCAGCAGCGTAGCTTACAGGGGAGGCGAGCAGTACTTC. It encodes CASSVAYRGGEQYF.

The CDR3 coding sequence is TGTGCCAGCAGTCCTCGCGGGGGGACCGCCACAGATACGCAGTATTTT. This translates into CASSPRGGTATDTQYF. The chain has TRBV9 and TRBJ2-3, with 8 nucleotides matching TRBD2. The CDR3 is made up of 16 amino acids. Trimming at V came to 5 bases and at J to 2 bases, leaving 10 bases not matched to a gene. Looked up from germline, CDR1 is SGDLS and CDR2 is YYNGEE.

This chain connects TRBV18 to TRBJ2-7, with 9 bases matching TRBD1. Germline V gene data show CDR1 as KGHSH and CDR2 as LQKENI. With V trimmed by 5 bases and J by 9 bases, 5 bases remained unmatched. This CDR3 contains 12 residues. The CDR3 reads CASSTTGGGQYF. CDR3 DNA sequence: TGTGCCAGCTCAACGACAGGGGGAGGGCAGTACTTC.

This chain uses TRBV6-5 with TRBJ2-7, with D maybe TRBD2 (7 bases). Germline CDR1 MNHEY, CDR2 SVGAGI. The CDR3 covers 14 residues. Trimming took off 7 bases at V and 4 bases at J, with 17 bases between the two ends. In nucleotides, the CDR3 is TGTGCCAGCACCGAAGGGGGGGGGCTATACGAGCAGTACTTC. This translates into CASTEGGGLYEQYF.

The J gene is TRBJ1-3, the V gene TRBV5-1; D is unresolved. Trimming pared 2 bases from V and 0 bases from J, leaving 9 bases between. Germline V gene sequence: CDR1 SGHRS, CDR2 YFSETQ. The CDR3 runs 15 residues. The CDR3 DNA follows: TGCGCCAGCAGCTTCCGGCCGGGCTCTGGAAACACCATATATTTT. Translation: CASSFRPGSGNTIYF.

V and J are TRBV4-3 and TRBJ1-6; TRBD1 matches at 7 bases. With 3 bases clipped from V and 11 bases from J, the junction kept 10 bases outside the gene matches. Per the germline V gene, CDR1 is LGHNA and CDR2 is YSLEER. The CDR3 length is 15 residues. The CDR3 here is CASSQRRDSGAPLHF. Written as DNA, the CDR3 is TGCGCCAGCAGCCAGCGCCGGGACAGTGGAGCACCCCTCCACTTT.

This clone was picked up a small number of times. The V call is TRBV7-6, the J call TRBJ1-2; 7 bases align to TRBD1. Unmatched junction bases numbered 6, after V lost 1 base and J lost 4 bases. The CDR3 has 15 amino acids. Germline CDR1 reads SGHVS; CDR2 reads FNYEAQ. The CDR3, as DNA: TGTGCCAGCAGCTTAGAAGCCGGGACAGCCTATGGCTACACCTTC. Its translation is CASSLEAGTAYGYTF.

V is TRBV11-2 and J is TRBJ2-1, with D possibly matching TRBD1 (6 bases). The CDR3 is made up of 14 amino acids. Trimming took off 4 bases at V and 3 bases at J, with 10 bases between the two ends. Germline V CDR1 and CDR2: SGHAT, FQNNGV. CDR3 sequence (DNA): TGTGCCAGCAGCTCCAGGGGTAACTACAATGAGCAGTTCTTC. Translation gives CASSSRGNYNEQFF.

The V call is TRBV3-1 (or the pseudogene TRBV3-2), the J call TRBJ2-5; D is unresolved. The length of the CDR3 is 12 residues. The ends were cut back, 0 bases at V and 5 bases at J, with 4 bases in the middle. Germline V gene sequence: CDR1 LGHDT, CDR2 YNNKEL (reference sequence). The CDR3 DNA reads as TGTGCCAGCAGCCAAGATCGGGAGACCCAGTACTTC. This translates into CASSQDRETQYF.